The 14 T cell receptor beta chains in this list originate from one sample, sequenced in a study of blood T cell repertoires in COVID-19 (TCRdb year 2020). Library method: the immunoSEQ multiplex PCR assay. The table comes from immuneACCESS by way of TCRdb, which keeps in-frame sequences with V and J called. Part of the clones is missing from these tables; in studies checked, under half for an unresolved V gene and the rest for unknown reasons. This sample gives around 110,000 clones in total; around nine tenths of them show up just once. The ten biggest clones cover 1.5% to 2% of the sample. Sequencing was carried out using peripheral blood. These TCRs come from a human donor with active COVID-19. The donor label of this sample is uncertain.

This rearrangement joins TRBV4-1 to TRBJ1-5; D is perhaps TRBD1 (6 bases). Germline V gene data show CDR1 as MGHRA and CDR2 as YSYEKL. The CDR3 runs to 18 residues. Trimming cost V 4 bases and J 0 bases, with 19 bases left between them. The CDR3 region has the DNA TGCGCCAGCAGCCTAGTGTCCAGGGGTAGGAGTAGCAATCAGCCCCAGCATTTT. Its protein product is CASSLVSRGRSSNQPQHF.

This rearrangement joins TRBV5-3 to TRBJ1-2; the match to TRBD1 covers 8 bases. TRBV5-3 is an open reading frame whose function is uncertain. V gave up 6 bases and J gave up 4 bases; unmatched junction bases: 17. This CDR3 comprises 17 residues. In DNA form, the CDR3 reads TGTGCCAGAACCCACCAGGTCAATAGGACAGGGACCTATGGCTACACCTTC. Protein product: CARTHQVNRTGTYGYTF.

CDR3 sequence reads: CASRRVYEQYF. The CDR3 DNA reads TGTGCCAGCAGACGCGTCTACGAGCAGTACTTC. This chain connects TRBV6-6 to TRBJ2-7; D remains ambiguous. CDR1 is MNHNY, CDR2 SVGAGI, per germline (reference sequence). The CDR3 spans 11 residues. Trimming removed 6 bases from V and 3 bases from J, with 6 bases in between.

V usage is TRBV19 and J usage is TRBJ2-2, with 8 bases matching TRBD1. Trimming at V came to 6 bases and at J to 4 bases, leaving 7 bases not matched to a gene. The CDR3 consists of 15 residues. Looked up from germline, CDR1 is LNHDA and CDR2 is SQIVND (reference sequence). CDR3 in amino acids: CASSLGQGSTGELFF. The DNA for the CDR3 is TGTGCCAGTAGCCTAGGACAGGGTAGCACCGGGGAGCTGTTTTTT.

V is TRBV2 and J is TRBJ2-5; 8 bases are shared with TRBD2. Germline assignment: CDR1 SNHLY and CDR2 FYNNEI. This CDR3 is 15 amino acids long. V was clipped by 7 bases and J by 2 bases; unmatched bases: 9. The CDR3 spells CASKYQRGRQETQYF. CDR3 nucleotide sequence: TGTGCCAGCAAGTACCAGCGGGGGAGGCAAGAGACCCAGTACTTC.

This sequence joins TRBV5-1 and TRBJ1-4; possibly TRBD1 for D (6 bases). In germline, CDR1 is SGHRS, CDR2 YFSETQ. This CDR3 comprises 15 residues. V was shortened by 4 bases and J by 1 base, with 11 bases between the two germline ends. The CDR3 region is CASSHNRETNEKLFF. CDR3 bases: TGCGCCAGCAGCCACAACAGGGAAACTAATGAAAAACTGTTTTTT.

This chain uses TRBV5-1 with TRBJ2-5, with TRBD2 matching 13 bases. The CDR3 spans 16 residues. The V gene's germline CDR1 is SGHRS and CDR2 YFSETQ. V trimming: 1 base; J trimming: 3 bases; junction bases outside the gene matches: 3. The CDR3 is CASSLSTSGGKETQYF. CDR3 DNA: TGCGCCAGCAGCTTGTCGACTAGCGGGGGGAAAGAGACCCAGTACTTC.

The gene calls are TRBV6-6 and TRBJ2-3; D is undetermined. V was trimmed by 2 bases and J by 0 bases, leaving 9 bases between them. Germline V gene lookup returns CDR1 MNHNY and CDR2 SVGAGI (reference sequence). This CDR3 region has 15 residues. The CDR3 reads CASSYPAASTDTQYF. The CDR3 DNA reads TGTGCCAGCAGTTACCCGGCGGCTAGCACAGATACGCAGTATTTT.

This clone is a singleton in its sample. V gene TRBV7-2 combines with J gene TRBJ2-2; a weak D match, TRBD2 (5 bases). The CDR3 spans 13 residues. Germline CDR1 SGHTA, CDR2 FQGNSA. V was trimmed by 4 bases and J by 5 bases, leaving 8 bases between them. CDR3 region: CASSYSGTGELFF. The CDR3 nucleotides read TGTGCCAGCAGCTATTCGGGGACCGGGGAGCTGTTTTTT.

Remarks on this clone: Other nucleotide sequences from this sample produce the same CDR3. The J gene is TRBJ2-3, the V gene TRBV18; 7 bases agree with TRBD1. This CDR3 spans 14 amino acids. Germline CDR1 KGHSH, CDR2 LQKENI. With 4 bases clipped from V and 1 base from J, the junction kept 2 bases outside the gene matches. CDR3 loop: CASSRQGGTDTQYF. The CDR3, as DNA: TGTGCCAGCTCACGACAGGGCGGCACAGATACGCAGTATTTT.

The J gene is TRBJ2-3, the V gene TRBV7-8, with 7 bases aligning to TRBD2. Germline CDR1 and CDR2: SGHVS and FQNEAQ. V dropped 6 bases and J dropped 4; count of bases not matched to a gene: 7. The CDR3 runs to 14 residues. The CDR3 here is CASRNGGGPDTQYF. CDR3 DNA: TGTGCCAGCAGAAATGGCGGGGGACCAGATACGCAGTATTTT.

The V and J genes are TRBV7-2 and TRBJ2-7, with D maybe TRBD2 (6 bases). Germline V lookup: CDR1 SGHTA, CDR2 FQGNSA. CDR3 length equals 16 residues. With 1 base removed from V and 2 bases from J, the gap between germline ends came to 15 bases. The CDR3 bases are TGTGCCAGCAGCTTAGATCCGGGCGGGACCCCCTACGAGCAGTACTTC. This translates into CASSLDPGGTPYEQYF.

With respect to this clone: Other nucleotide sequences in the sample specify the same CDR3. The CDR3 DNA is TGTGCCAGCAGCTCTGGGCGGGGCGGGGGGCCTTACAGCGAGCAGTACTTC. Encoded protein: CASSSGRGGGPYSEQYF. The chain recombines TRBV9 with TRBJ2-7; 8 bases agree with TRBD2. Trimming removed 4 bases from V and 6 bases from J; junction bases left unmatched: 18. Per the germline V gene, CDR1 is SGDLS and CDR2 is YYNGEE. CDR3 length equals 17 residues.

The DNA of the CDR3 is TGTGCCAGTACTGAGGACAGGCTGAACTATGGCTACACCTTC. Protein product: CASTEDRLNYGYTF. This chain joins TRBV19 and TRBJ1-2; 7 positions agree with TRBD1. The CDR3 loop spans 14 amino acids. V lost 7 bases, J lost 2 bases, and 7 bases stayed unmatched. Per germline, CDR1 LNHDA and CDR2 SQIVND (reference sequence). Looking up the rest from reference TRBV19 and TRBJ1-2 gives the full variable domain: DGGITQSPKYLFRKEGQNVTLSCEQNLNHDAMYWYRQDPGQGLRLIYYSQIVNDFQKGDIAEGYSVSREKKESFPLTVTSAQKNPTAFYLCASTEDRLNYGYTFGSGTRLTVV.